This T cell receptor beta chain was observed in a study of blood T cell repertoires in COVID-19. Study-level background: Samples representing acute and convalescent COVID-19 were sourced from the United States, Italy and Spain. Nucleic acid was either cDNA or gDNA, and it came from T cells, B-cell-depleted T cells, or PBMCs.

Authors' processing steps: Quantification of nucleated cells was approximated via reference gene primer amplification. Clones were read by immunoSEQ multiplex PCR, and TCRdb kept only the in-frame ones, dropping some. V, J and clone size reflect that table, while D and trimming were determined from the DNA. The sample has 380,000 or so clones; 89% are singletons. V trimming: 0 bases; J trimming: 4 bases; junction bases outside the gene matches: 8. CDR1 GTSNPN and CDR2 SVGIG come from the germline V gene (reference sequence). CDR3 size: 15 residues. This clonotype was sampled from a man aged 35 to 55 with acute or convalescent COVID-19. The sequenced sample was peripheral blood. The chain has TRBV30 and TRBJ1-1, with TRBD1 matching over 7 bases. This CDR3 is CAWSVFRGRVTEAFF. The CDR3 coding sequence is TGTGCCTGGAGTGTATTTAGGGGGCGGGTCACTGAAGCTTTCTTT.